This TCR beta chain was obtained from a study of blood T cell repertoires in COVID-19. Looking at the study overall: Samples of COVID-19 (acute and convalescent) were obtained from the United States, Italy and Spain. Sources were T cells, B-cell-depleted T cells, or PBMCs; the material itself was cDNA or gDNA.

In the original workflow: Amplification of reference gene primers provided the estimated nucleated cell counts. The protocol was immunoSEQ multiplex PCR, while the TCRdb copy is restricted to in-frame clones and leaves out a portion. The V and J calls and clone size were taken over from that table, and D and trimming were inferred from the DNA. The sample lists 30,000 or so clones, 70% to 90% occurring once. The germline gives CDR1 SGHAT, CDR2 FQNNGV. V lost 2 bases, J lost 4 bases, and 3 bases stayed unmatched. The CDR3 extends over 14 amino acids. This sequence joins TRBV11-2 and TRBJ1-2; 8 bases match TRBD1. The receptor was isolated from a human donor with active COVID-19. The donor label of this sample is uncertain. The sample consisted of peripheral blood. The CDR3 DNA reads TGTGCCAGCAGCTTAAGCGACAGGGGCTATGGCTACACCTTC. Its protein is CASSLSDRGYGYTF.